Following are 19 T cell receptor beta chains from one sample sequenced in a study of T cell responses to AZD1222 COVID-19 vaccine. The method was immunoSEQ multiplex PCR; TCRdb's version includes in-frame clones alone and lacks a portion of them. This sample carries about 110,000 clones, over 80% of them seen once, and the ten largest clones take 6% to 8%. The material sequenced was peripheral blood, taken on day 0 of AZD1222 vaccination. These receptors originate from an adult in good health.

The V gene is TRBV10-3, the J gene TRBJ2-1, with D unresolved. From germline, CDR1 is ENHRY and CDR2 SYGVKD. V dropped 8 bases and J dropped 3 bases, with 14 bases sitting between them. The CDR3 consists of 14 residues. CDR3 in amino acids: CAIGQVIDYNEQFF. In nucleotides, the CDR3 is TGTGCCATCGGGCAGGTTATAGACTACAATGAGCAGTTCTTC.

The CDR3 reads CASSESPAGTEAFF. The CDR3 DNA follows: TGCGCCAGCAGTGAGTCCCCAGCCGGCACTGAAGCTTTCTTT. The rearrangement uses TRBV10-1 and TRBJ1-1; D unclear. Trimming shortened V by 0 bases and J by 4 bases, and 9 bases separated the two germline ends. The CDR3 is 14 amino acids. Per germline, CDR1 WNHNN and CDR2 SYGVQD (reference sequence).

This clone came up once. The chain couples TRBV12-3 or TRBV12-4 to TRBJ1-5; no definite D call. Trimming took 3 bases from V and 5 from J, leaving 8 bases between them. The CDR3 is 13 residues long. CDR3 sequence reads: CASSLQAYQPQHF. In nucleotides, the CDR3 is TGTGCCAGCAGTTTGCAGGCTTATCAGCCCCAGCATTTT.

This clone was observed at least ten times. V is TRBV27 and J is TRBJ1-4; D not resolved. With 5 bases removed from V and 3 bases from J, the gap between germline ends came to 13 bases. The V gene's germline CDR1 is MNHEY and CDR2 SMNVEV (reference sequence). This CDR3 comprises 15 residues. In DNA, the CDR3 is TGTGCCAGCAGTACGGTCGGTCGCGCTAATGAAAAACTGTTTTTT. Translated: CASSTVGRANEKLFF.

J is TRBJ2-5 and V is TRBV5-4; no clear D gene. The CDR3 loop spans 15 amino acids. Trimming removed 3 bases at V and 7 bases at J, with 19 bases between. CDR1 is SGHNT, CDR2 YYREEE, per germline (reference sequence). Written as DNA, the CDR3 is TGTGCCAGCAGCTCCAAGGATGGATACGAAGGGACCCAGTACTTC. Its protein is CASSSKDGYEGTQYF.

This clone showed up just a few times. J is TRBJ2-7 and V is TRBV5-6; D assignment may be TRBD1 or TRBD2 (5 bases each). CDR1 SGHDT and CDR2 YYEEEE come from the germline V gene. The length of the CDR3 is 14 residues. V lost 1 base to trimming and J lost 3 bases, with 11 bases between them. DNA of the CDR3: TGTGCCAGCAGCTTGTCCTCAGGGAGCTACGAGCAGTACTTC. Translating gives CASSLSSGSYEQYF.

This clone appeared a single time. The gene calls are TRBV10-2 and TRBJ1-3; D is uncertain. The CDR3 loop spans 11 amino acids. Germline CDR1 is WSHSY and CDR2 is SAAADI. The ends were cut back, 5 bases at V and 4 bases at J, with 3 bases in the middle. CDR3 amino acids: CASSLGNTIYF. CDR3 sequence (DNA): TGCGCCAGCAGTCTCGGAAACACCATATATTTT.

The V gene is TRBV7-2, the J gene TRBJ1-2; D not resolved. Germline-derived CDR1 and CDR2 are SGHTA and FQGNSA. Trimming left V 2 bases short and J 2 bases short, with 15 bases between. CDR3 length equals 16 residues. CDR3 residues: CASSLSRDPLNYGYTF. CDR3 DNA sequence: TGTGCCAGCAGCTTATCCCGGGATCCTCTGAACTATGGCTACACCTTC.

This clone was picked up one time. The V and J genes are TRBV2 and TRBJ2-2; 7 bases line up with TRBD1. CDR3 length: 14 residues. The V gene's germline CDR1 is SNHLY and CDR2 FYNNEI. V was pared by 4 bases and J by 7 bases, with 6 bases of the junction left unmatched. Written as DNA, the CDR3 is TGTGCCAGCAGTGTGCAGGGGGTTGACGGGGAGCTGTTTTTT. It translates to CASSVQGVDGELFF.

The chain links TRBV5-1 to TRBJ1-3; D is ambiguous. The germline gives CDR1 SGHRS, CDR2 YFSETQ. The CDR3 totals 15 residues. Between the trimmed V and J ends, which lost 4 bases and 0 bases, there was a span of 11 bases. The CDR3 region is CASSQSANSGNTIYF. The CDR3 DNA reads TGCGCCAGCAGCCAGTCAGCAAACTCTGGAAACACCATATATTTT.

The rearrangement uses TRBV16 and TRBJ2-5, with D perhaps matching TRBD2 (6 bases). Germline assignment: CDR1 KGHSY and CDR2 FQNENV. V was shortened by 3 bases and J by 4 bases, with 12 bases between the two germline ends. This CDR3 is built from 14 residues. The CDR3 DNA reads TGTGCCAGCAGCCACGGACTATTTGGAGAGACCCAGTACTTC. Translation gives CASSHGLFGETQYF.

V is TRBV18 and J is TRBJ1-2; 7 positions match TRBD1. Per the germline V gene, CDR1 is KGHSH and CDR2 is LQKENI. The V segment lost 0 bases and the J segment 4 bases; nucleotides outside the gene matches: 5. The CDR3 is 15 amino acids. CDR3 DNA: TGTGCCAGCTCACCACCATCAAGGACAGGCTATGGCTACACCTTC. It encodes CASSPPSRTGYGYTF.

V and J are TRBV7-2 and TRBJ2-7, with D maybe TRBD2 (6 bases). Per the germline V gene, CDR1 is SGHTA and CDR2 is FQGNSA. Trimming stripped 3 bases from V and 0 bases from J, with 9 bases between. This CDR3 contains 14 residues. The CDR3 sequence: CASSLDYSSYEQYF. As DNA, the CDR3 is TGTGCCAGCAGCTTGGACTACTCCTCCTACGAGCAGTACTTC.

This rearrangement joins TRBV6-2 or TRBV6-3 to TRBJ2-2; 13 nucleotides match TRBD2. J gave up 2 bases and V 1 base, and 1 base lay outside the gene matches. CDR1 is MNHEY and CDR2 is SVGEGT in the germline V gene. This CDR3 comprises 17 residues. For the CDR3, the DNA is TGTGCCAGCAGTTACTTGGGACTAGCGGGAAACACCGGGGAGCTGTTTTTT. Translating gives CASSYLGLAGNTGELFF.

V usage is TRBV10-3 and J usage is TRBJ1-1; 9 nucleotides align to TRBD1. The CDR3 contains 15 residues. Germline CDR1 ENHRY, CDR2 SYGVKD. The ends lost 3 bases at V and 5 bases at J; junction bases unmatched: 7. CDR3 protein: CAISDSTQGATEAFF. The DNA of the CDR3 is TGTGCCATCAGTGACTCGACACAGGGGGCAACTGAAGCTTTCTTT.

The V gene is TRBV9, the J gene TRBJ2-3; 9 nucleotides align to TRBD1. CDR1 SGDLS and CDR2 YYNGEE come from the germline V gene. The ends lost 4 bases at V and 5 bases at J; junction bases unmatched: 8. The CDR3 runs to 15 residues. DNA for the CDR3: TGTGCCAGCAGCCTGCAGGACAGGGGAGGAGATACGCAGTATTTT. As protein: CASSLQDRGGDTQYF.

This chain uses TRBV19 with TRBJ1-5; no firm D call. V was shortened by 2 bases and J by 4 bases, with 3 bases between the two germline ends. The CDR3 spans 12 residues. CDR1 and CDR2 from the germline V gene are LNHDA and SQIVND (reference sequence). The CDR3 coding sequence is TGTGCCAGTAGTATACTAAATCAGCCCCAGCATTTT. Its protein is CASSILNQPQHF.

CDR3 amino acids: CASSFQTQDNGYTF. Written as DNA, the CDR3 is TGTGCCAGCAGCTTCCAAACCCAGGACAATGGCTACACCTTC. The chain has TRBV7-2 and TRBJ1-2; the D gene is possibly TRBD1 (5 bases). From germline, CDR1 is SGHTA and CDR2 FQGNSA. V lost 3 bases and J 6 bases, leaving 14 bases between the germline ends. The CDR3 runs to 14 residues.

The V and J genes are TRBV29-1 and TRBJ1-3; D possibly corresponds to TRBD1 (5 bases). This CDR3 spans 13 amino acids. The germline V gene encodes CDR1 SQVTM and CDR2 ANQGSEA. Deletions cut 6 bases from V and 4 bases from J, with 13 bases between. The DNA for the CDR3 is TGCAGCGTCAGCGGGGACGGAGGAAACACCATATATTTT. Translating it yields CSVSGDGGNTIYF.